A selection of T cell receptor beta chains follows, all from one sample in a study of T cell repertoires in cytomegalovirus infection. TCRdb re-derived calls from the reads in MiXCR, one entry per CDR3 protein. The table has a few hundred thousand distinct CDR3 sequences, around 9.5% seen once. Sample: PBMCs. These receptors were taken from a human donor in good health (CMV status not recorded). Some clones in this sample may be carry-over from other donors' samples. Both conserved end residues are part of each CDR3. Fields, in order: J gene, V gene, CDR3 protein.

j_gene: TRBJ2-1; v_gene: TRBV4-3; CDR3aa: CASSHGLAQRYNEQFF
j_gene: TRBJ2-7; v_gene: TRBV2; CDR3aa: CASWEGSTYEQYF
j_gene: TRBJ2-7; v_gene: TRBV7-9; CDR3aa: CASSLGAGRGTRTYEQYF
j_gene: TRBJ2-5; v_gene: TRBV6-1; CDR3aa: CASSYGTGRETQYF
j_gene: TRBJ2-3; v_gene: TRBV6-2/TRBV6-3; CDR3aa: CASSSRTSETDTQYF
j_gene: TRBJ1-1; v_gene: TRBV7-2; CDR3aa: CASSLSLPRTFF
j_gene: TRBJ2-2; v_gene: TRBV6-8; CDR3aa: CASSYSNEGELFF
j_gene: TRBJ2-1; v_gene: TRBV11-1; CDR3aa: CASSLRSLRGGSYNEQFF
j_gene: TRBJ2-1; v_gene: TRBV11-2; CDR3aa: CASSSPNLREWREQFF
j_gene: TRBJ2-1; v_gene: TRBV28; CDR3aa: CASSSGSGDNEQFF
j_gene: TRBJ1-1; v_gene: TRBV20-1; CDR3aa: CSASGSATWNTEAFF
j_gene: TRBJ2-7; v_gene: TRBV5-4; CDR3aa: CASSLGGPTPHEQYF
j_gene: TRBJ2-7; v_gene: TRBV29-1; CDR3aa: CSATTGTPVEQYF
j_gene: TRBJ2-7; v_gene: TRBV15; CDR3aa: CATSRDGAFGGPYEQYF
j_gene: TRBJ1-2; v_gene: TRBV7-6; CDR3aa: CASSKGTNYGYTF
j_gene: TRBJ2-7; v_gene: TRBV28; CDR3aa: CASSFVGTGFYF
j_gene: TRBJ2-7; v_gene: TRBV7-2; CDR3aa: CASSSRTGAPYEQYF
j_gene: TRBJ1-1; v_gene: TRBV7-9; CDR3aa: CASSPSGSNTEAFF
j_gene: TRBJ1-2; v_gene: TRBV7-2; CDR3aa: CASSPTSTNYGYTF
j_gene: TRBJ1-1; v_gene: TRBV12-3/TRBV12-4; CDR3aa: CASSLENNRGHTEAFF